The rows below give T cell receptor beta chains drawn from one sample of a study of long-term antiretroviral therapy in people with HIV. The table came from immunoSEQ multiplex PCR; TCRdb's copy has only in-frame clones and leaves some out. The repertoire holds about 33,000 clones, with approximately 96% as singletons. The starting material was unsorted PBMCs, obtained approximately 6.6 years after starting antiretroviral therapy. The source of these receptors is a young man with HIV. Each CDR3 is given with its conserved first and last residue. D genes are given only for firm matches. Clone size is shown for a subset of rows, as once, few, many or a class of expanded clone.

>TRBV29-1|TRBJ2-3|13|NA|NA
CSVGGISTDTQYF
TGCAGCGTTGGTGGCATTAGCACAGATACGCAGTATTTT
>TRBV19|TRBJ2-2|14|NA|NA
CASSIDRSFGELFF
TGTGCCAGTAGTATAGATAGGAGCTTCGGGGAGCTGTTTTTT
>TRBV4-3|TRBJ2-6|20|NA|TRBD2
CASSQYLAGAVYSGANVLTF
TGCGCCAGCAGCCAATACCTAGCGGGAGCCGTTTACTCTGGGGCCAACGTCCTGACTTTC
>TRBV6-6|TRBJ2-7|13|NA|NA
CASIRGGSYEQYF
TGTGCCAGCATTAGGGGGGGGAGCTACGAGCAGTACTTC
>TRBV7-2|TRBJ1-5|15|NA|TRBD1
CASSPDRARNQPQHF
TGTGCCAGCAGCCCGGACAGGGCCCGGAATCAGCCCCAGCATTTT
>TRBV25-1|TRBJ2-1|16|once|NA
CATLGAAVSLRSEQFF
TGTGCCACCCTTGGGGCGGCGGTGTCGTTACGGAGTGAGCAGTTCTTC
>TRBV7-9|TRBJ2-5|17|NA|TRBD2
CASSPRLAGLLPKTQYF
TGTGCCAGCAGCCCTCGACTAGCGGGGTTACTCCCCAAGACCCAGTACTTC
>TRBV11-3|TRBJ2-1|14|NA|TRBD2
CASSLTSGSNEQFF
TGTGCCAGCAGCCTAACTAGCGGGAGTAATGAGCAGTTCTTC
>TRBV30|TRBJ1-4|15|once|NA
CAWSVLTATNEKLFF
TGTGCCTGGAGTGTGTTGACGGCGACTAATGAAAAACTGTTTTTT
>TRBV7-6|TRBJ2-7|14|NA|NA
CASSETATTYEQYF
TGTGCCAGCAGCGAGACGGCGACCACCTACGAGCAGTACTTC
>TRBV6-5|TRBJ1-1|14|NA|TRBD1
CASSRGRLDTEAFF
TGTGCCAGCAGCAGGGGGCGATTGGACACTGAAGCTTTCTTT
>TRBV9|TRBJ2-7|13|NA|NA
CASSVSSSYEQYF
TGTGCCAGCAGCGTAAGCAGCTCCTACGAGCAGTACTTC
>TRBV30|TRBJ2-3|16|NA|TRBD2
CAWSVLASGSTDTQYF
TGTGCCTGGAGTGTACTGGCTAGCGGCAGCACAGATACGCAGTATTTT
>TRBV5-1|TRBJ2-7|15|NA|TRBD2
CASSPLTGGSYEQYF
TGCGCCAGCAGCCCGCTGACGGGAGGAAGTTACGAGCAGTACTTC
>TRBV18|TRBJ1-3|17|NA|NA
CASSPLPGKISGNTIYF
TGTGCCAGCTCACCTCTTCCGGGGAAAATCTCTGGAAACACCATATATTTT
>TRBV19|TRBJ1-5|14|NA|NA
CASNNGLRLQPQHF
TGTGCCAGTAACAATGGACTACGGCTACAGCCCCAGCATTTT
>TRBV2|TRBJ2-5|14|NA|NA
CASSDANEGETQYF
TGTGCCAGCAGTGACGCCAACGAGGGAGAGACCCAGTACTTC
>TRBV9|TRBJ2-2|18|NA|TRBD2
CASSLGLAGGTNTGELFF
TGTGCCAGCAGCTTGGGACTAGCGGGGGGTACGAACACCGGGGAGCTGTTTTTT
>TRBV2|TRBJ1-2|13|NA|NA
CASSSDSSYGYTF
TGTGCCAGCAGTTCGGACAGCTCCTATGGCTACACCTTC
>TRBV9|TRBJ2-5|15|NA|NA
CASSVDGRGGETQYF
TGTGCCAGCAGCGTAGATGGGCGGGGAGGAGAGACCCAGTACTTC
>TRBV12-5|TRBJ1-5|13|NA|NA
CASGGDDDQPQHF
TGTGCTAGTGGTGGGGACGACGATCAGCCCCAGCATTTT
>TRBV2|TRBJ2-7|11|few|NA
CASSYHYEQYF
TGTGCCAGCAGCTACCACTACGAGCAGTACTTC
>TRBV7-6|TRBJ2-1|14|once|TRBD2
CASSPGEGFGEQFF
TGTGCCAGCAGCCCGGGGGAGGGCTTTGGGGAGCAGTTCTTC
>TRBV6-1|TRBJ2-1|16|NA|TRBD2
CASSEPRGGLENEQFF
TGTGCCAGCAGTGAACCTCGGGGGGGCTTAGAAAATGAGCAGTTCTTC
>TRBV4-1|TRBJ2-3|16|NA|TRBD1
CASSQPRQGRSDTQYF
TGCGCCAGCAGCCAACCTAGACAGGGGAGGTCAGATACGCAGTATTTT
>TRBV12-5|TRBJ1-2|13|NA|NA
CASGSYRGRGYTF
TGTGCTAGTGGTTCCTATAGGGGTCGAGGCTACACCTTC
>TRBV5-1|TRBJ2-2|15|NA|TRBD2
CASTDSGGDTGELFF
TGCGCCAGCACGGATAGCGGGGGGGATACCGGGGAGCTGTTTTTT
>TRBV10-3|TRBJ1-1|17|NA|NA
CAISESRQAKGRTEAFF
TGTGCCATCAGTGAGTCGAGACAGGCCAAAGGGAGGACTGAAGCTTTCTTT
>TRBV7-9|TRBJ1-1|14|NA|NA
CASSSGGAGTEAFF
TGTGCCAGCAGCTCGGGGGGCGCCGGCACTGAAGCTTTCTTT
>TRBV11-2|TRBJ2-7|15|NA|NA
CASSLAGGGPYEQYF
TGTGCCAGCAGCTTGGCTGGGGGGGGGCCCTACGAGCAGTACTTC
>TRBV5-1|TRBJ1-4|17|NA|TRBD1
CASRLGQGSATNEKLFF
TGCGCCAGCAGGCTCGGACAGGGAAGCGCAACTAATGAAAAACTGTTTTTT
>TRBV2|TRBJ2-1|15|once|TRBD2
CASIPGTGGYNEQFF
TGTGCCAGCATCCCAGGGACGGGGGGGTACAATGAGCAGTTCTTC
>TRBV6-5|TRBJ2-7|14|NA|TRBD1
CASSSWGQGYEQYF
TGTGCCAGCAGTTCTTGGGGACAGGGCTACGAGCAGTACTTC
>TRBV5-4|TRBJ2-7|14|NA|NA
CASSSSGGSYEQYF
TGTGCCAGCAGCTCAAGCGGAGGATCCTACGAGCAGTACTTC
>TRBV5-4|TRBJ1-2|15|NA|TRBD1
CASSPGDRGHYGYTF
TGTGCCAGCAGCCCGGGTGACAGGGGGCACTATGGCTACACCTTC
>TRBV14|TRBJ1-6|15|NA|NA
CASSQDTGVLSPLHF
TGTGCCAGCAGCCAAGATACGGGGGTACTGTCACCCCTCCACTTT
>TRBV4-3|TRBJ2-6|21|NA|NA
CASSQAKVGRSILSGANVLTF
TGCGCCAGCAGCCAAGCTAAGGTGGGACGCTCGATCCTCTCTGGGGCCAACGTCCTGACTTTC
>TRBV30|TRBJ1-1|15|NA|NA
CAWSLIGAHDTEAFF
TGTGCCTGGAGTCTAATCGGGGCGCATGACACTGAAGCTTTCTTT
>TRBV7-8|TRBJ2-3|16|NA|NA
CASSFVPSSSTDTQYF
TGTGCCAGCAGCTTCGTCCCGAGCTCTAGCACAGATACGCAGTATTTT
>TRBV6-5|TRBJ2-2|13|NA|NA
CASSYSLSGELFF
TGTGCCAGCAGTTACTCCCTTTCCGGGGAGCTGTTTTTT
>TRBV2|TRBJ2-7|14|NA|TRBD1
CASKWDRVTYEQYF
TGTGCCAGCAAGTGGGACAGGGTAACATACGAGCAGTACTTC
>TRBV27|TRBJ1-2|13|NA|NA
CASSLSGDYGYTF
TGTGCCAGCAGTTTATCAGGGGACTATGGCTACACCTTC
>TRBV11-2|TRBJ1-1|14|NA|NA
CASSLGAWDTEAFF
TGTGCCAGCAGCTTAGGGGCGTGGGACACTGAAGCTTTCTTT
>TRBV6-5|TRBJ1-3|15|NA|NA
CASSYATVSGNTIYF
TGTGCCAGCAGTTACGCGACGGTCTCTGGAAACACCATATATTTT
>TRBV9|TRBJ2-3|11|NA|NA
CASTRGDTQYF
TGTGCCAGCACCCGGGGAGATACGCAGTATTTT
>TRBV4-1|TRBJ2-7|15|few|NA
CASSQVGDGLYEQYF
TGCGCCAGCAGCCAAGTTGGGGACGGCCTCTACGAGCAGTACTTC
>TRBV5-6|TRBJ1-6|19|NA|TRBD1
CASSPGTGTFGSYNSPLHF
TGTGCCAGCAGCCCAGGGACAGGGACGTTTGGCTCCTATAATTCACCCCTCCACTTT
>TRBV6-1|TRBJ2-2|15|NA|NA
CASMTAPAFAGELFF
TGTGCCAGCATGACAGCCCCGGCTTTTGCCGGGGAGCTGTTTTTT
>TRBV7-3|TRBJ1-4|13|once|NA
CASSPRANEKLFF
TGTGCCAGCAGTCCTAGGGCTAATGAAAAACTGTTTTTT
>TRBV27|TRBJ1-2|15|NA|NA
CASSLLGTSNYGYTF
TGTGCCAGCAGTTTATTGGGGACAAGCAACTATGGCTACACCTTC
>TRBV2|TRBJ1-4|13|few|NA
CASSRLTNEKLFF
TGTGCCAGCAGTAGGCTGACTAATGAAAAACTGTTTTTT
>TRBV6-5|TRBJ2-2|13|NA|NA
CAARGTNTGELFF
TGTGCCGCCAGGGGAACCAACACCGGGGAGCTGTTTTTT
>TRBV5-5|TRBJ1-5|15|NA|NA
CASTDDPSGDQPQHF
TGTGCCAGCACTGACGACCCCTCAGGGGATCAGCCCCAGCATTTT
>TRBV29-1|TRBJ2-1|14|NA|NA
CSVAGVDLYNEQFF
TGCAGCGTTGCTGGAGTGGACTTGTACAATGAGCAGTTCTTC